Presented here are 14 T cell receptor beta chains from one specimen sequenced in a study of cytomegalovirus exposure and HLA in healthy donors listed by TCRdb under 2017. Libraries were built with the immunoSEQ multiplex PCR assay. A mixture of 60 forward primers for TCR Vbeta segments and 13 reverse primers for TCR Jbeta segments was used in the multiplex PCR. As stored in TCRdb, this immuneACCESS dataset retains in-frame rearrangements with V and J assigned. A fraction of the clones does not appear; measured against another copy, unresolved V genes explain less than half of the discrepancy, and the remainder lacks a known reason. Counted in this sample were some 140,000 clones; roughly three quarters of them appeared once. The ten largest clonotypes hold around 3.1% of the sample. Material: PBMCs. These receptors all stem from a man aged 35 to 55 in good health and CMV-seronegative.

This chain uses TRBV5-1 with TRBJ1-2, with TRBD1 identical over 8 bases. The ends lost 4 bases at V and 8 bases at J; junction bases unmatched: 10. The CDR3 loop spans 14 amino acids. Germline V CDR1 and CDR2: SGHRS, YFSETQ. DNA for the CDR3: TGCGCCAGCAGCCTGCTGGACAGGGTCGACGGCTACACCTTC. Translation gives CASSLLDRVDGYTF. Full variable domain (remainder filled in from reference TRBV5-1 and TRBJ1-2): KAGVTQTPRYLIKTRGQQVTLSCSPISGHRSVSWYQQTPGQGLQFLFEYFSETQRNKGNFPGRFSGRQFSNSRSEMNVSTLELGDSALYLCASSLLDRVDGYTFGSGTRLTVV.

The chain links TRBV7-8 to TRBJ2-5; 10 bases match TRBD2. V trimming: 5 bases; J trimming: 4 bases; junction bases outside the gene matches: 10. CDR3 size: 16 residues. CDR1 and CDR2 from the germline V gene are SGHVS and FQNEAQ. CDR3 bases: TGTGCCAGCAGCCCTCGGACTAGCGGAGGGGGAGAGACCCAGTACTTC. This sequence encodes CASSPRTSGGGETQYF.

CDR3 bases: TGTGCCAGCAAGGGGAGCGGGCCCCTCTACGAGCAGTACTTC. This translates into CASKGSGPLYEQYF. This rearrangement joins TRBV2 to TRBJ2-7; a possible D gene is TRBD2 (6 bases). Per the germline V gene, CDR1 is SNHLY and CDR2 is FYNNEI. V lost 7 bases and J 3 bases, leaving 16 bases between the germline ends. The CDR3 extends over 14 amino acids.

The V and J genes are TRBV27 and TRBJ2-7; the match to TRBD2 covers 9 bases. J gave up 3 bases and V 4 bases, and 4 bases lay outside the gene matches. This CDR3 has 14 amino acids. Germline V CDR1 and CDR2: MNHEY, SMNVEV (reference sequence). The CDR3 coding sequence is TGTGCCAGCAGTTCGGGACTAGCTTTCTACGAGCAGTACTTC. Protein product: CASSSGLAFYEQYF.

This rearrangement joins TRBV4-3 to TRBJ1-6; D not certain. Germline V gene data show CDR1 as LGHNA and CDR2 as YSLEER. This CDR3 region has 16 residues. V was pared by 0 bases and J by 0 bases, with 6 bases between. Written as DNA, the CDR3 is TGCGCCAGCAGCCAAGACAGTTACTCCTATAATTCACCCCTCCACTTT. Translated: CASSQDSYSYNSPLHF.

The CDR3 nucleotides are TGCGCCAGCAGCTCCCCTTACAGGGCCACCTACAATGAGCAGTTCTTC. Protein: CASSSPYRATYNEQFF. V is TRBV5-1 and J is TRBJ2-1; a possible D gene is TRBD1 (6 bases). The CDR3 totals 16 residues. Germline-derived CDR1 and CDR2 are SGHRS and YFSETQ. Trimming removed 3 bases from V and 2 bases from J, with 15 bases in between.

The rearrangement uses TRBV7-6 and TRBJ2-7, with a possible D match to TRBD2 (7 bases). CDR3 size: 15 residues. Germline CDR1 reads SGHVS; CDR2 reads FNYEAQ. V shed 4 bases and J shed 1 base, with 14 bases lying between them. The DNA for the CDR3 is TGTGCCAGCAGCTCCAAGGGGGGGGATTCCTACGAGCAGTACTTC. Its protein is CASSSKGGDSYEQYF.

The chain uses TRBV9 and TRBJ2-7, with D maybe TRBD1 (6 bases). The CDR3 is 15 amino acids. Germline V gene data show CDR1 as SGDLS and CDR2 as YYNGEE. V lost 0 bases to trimming and J lost 3 bases, with 13 bases between them. The CDR3: CASSVASQGFYEQYF. The CDR3 nucleotides are TGTGCCAGCAGCGTAGCGTCTCAGGGGTTCTACGAGCAGTACTTC.

The V gene is TRBV6-5, the J gene TRBJ1-2, with D hard to call. V lost 6 bases to trimming and J lost 2 bases, with 13 bases between them. The CDR3 has 14 residues. CDR1 and CDR2 from the germline V gene are MNHEY and SVGAGI. CDR3 sequence reads: CASSLDITNYGYTF. In DNA, the CDR3 is TGTGCCAGCAGCCTCGACATAACGAACTATGGCTACACCTTC.

The chain couples TRBV30 to TRBJ1-2, with D uncertain. CDR1 and CDR2 from the germline V gene are GTSNPN and SVGIG (reference sequence). This CDR3 is built from 11 residues. In nucleotides, the CDR3 is TGTGCTTTGGGAGGGAACTATGGCTACACCTTC. It is translated as CALGGNYGYTF.

This sequence joins TRBV2 and TRBJ2-5, with 7 bases identical to TRBD1. CDR3 size: 14 residues. The V and J ends lost 6 bases and 2 bases, in that order; junction bases with no gene match: 6. Germline V gene data show CDR1 as SNHLY and CDR2 as FYNNEI. CDR3 sequence: CASRYRDRQETQYF. CDR3 sequence (DNA): TGTGCCAGCAGGTACCGGGACAGACAAGAGACCCAGTACTTC. Full variable domain (rest looked up from reference TRBV2 and TRBJ2-5): EPEVTQTPSHQVTQMGQEVILRCVPISNHLYFYWYRQILGQKVEFLVSFYNNEISEKSEIFDDQFSVERPDGSNFTLKIRSTKLEDSAMYFCASRYRDRQETQYFGPGTRLLVL.

V gene TRBV28 combines with J gene TRBJ2-1, with TRBD1 identical over 8 bases. Looked up from germline, CDR1 is MDHEN and CDR2 is SYDVKM. The CDR3 covers 12 residues. V was pared by 10 bases and J by 4 bases, with 3 bases of the junction left unmatched. CDR3 nucleotide sequence: TGTGCCACACAGGGGGATTACAATGAGCAGTTCTTC. Encoded protein: CATQGDYNEQFF.

In its sample, this clone was seen a few times. This chain links TRBV5-1 with TRBJ2-3; unclear D gene. Germline V lookup: CDR1 SGHRS, CDR2 YFSETQ. Trimming pared 4 bases from V and 1 base from J, leaving 13 bases between. There are 15 residues in the CDR3. CDR3 sequence: CASSVAPDRTDTQYF. In DNA form, the CDR3 reads TGCGCCAGCAGCGTAGCCCCAGACCGCACAGATACGCAGTATTTT. Together with reference TRBV5-1 and TRBJ2-3, the CDR3 gives the full variable domain: KAGVTQTPRYLIKTRGQQVTLSCSPISGHRSVSWYQQTPGQGLQFLFEYFSETQRNKGNFPGRFSGRQFSNSRSEMNVSTLELGDSALYLCASSVAPDRTDTQYFGPGTRLTVL.

In DNA, the CDR3 is TGTGCCAGCTCACCAGGGGGGGCCAAAAACATTCAGTACTTC. This sequence encodes CASSPGGAKNIQYF. The chain is built from TRBV18 and TRBJ2-4, with D possibly matching TRBD2 (6 bases). CDR1 is KGHSH and CDR2 is LQKENI in the germline V gene. Trimming took off 2 bases at V and 1 base at J, with 6 bases between the two ends. The CDR3 sequence is 14 residues long.